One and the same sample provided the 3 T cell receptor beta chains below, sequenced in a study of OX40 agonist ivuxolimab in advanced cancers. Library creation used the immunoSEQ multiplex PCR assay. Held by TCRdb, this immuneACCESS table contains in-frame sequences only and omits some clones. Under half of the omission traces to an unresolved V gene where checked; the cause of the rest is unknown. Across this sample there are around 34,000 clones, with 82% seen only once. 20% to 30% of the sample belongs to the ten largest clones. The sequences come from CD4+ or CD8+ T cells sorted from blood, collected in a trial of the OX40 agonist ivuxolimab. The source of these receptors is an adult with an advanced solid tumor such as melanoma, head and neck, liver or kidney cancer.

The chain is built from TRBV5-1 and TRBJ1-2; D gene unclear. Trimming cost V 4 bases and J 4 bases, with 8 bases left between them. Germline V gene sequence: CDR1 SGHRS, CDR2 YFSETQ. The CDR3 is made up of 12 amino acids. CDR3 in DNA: TGCGCCAGCAGCAGCGGGAGCTATGGCTACACCTTC. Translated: CASSSGSYGYTF.

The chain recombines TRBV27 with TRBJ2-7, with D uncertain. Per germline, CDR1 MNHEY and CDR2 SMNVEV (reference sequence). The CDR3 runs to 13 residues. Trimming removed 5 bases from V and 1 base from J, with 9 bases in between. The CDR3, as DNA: TGTGCCAGCAGTCTTGGGCCATCCTACGAGCAGTACTTC. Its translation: CASSLGPSYEQYF.

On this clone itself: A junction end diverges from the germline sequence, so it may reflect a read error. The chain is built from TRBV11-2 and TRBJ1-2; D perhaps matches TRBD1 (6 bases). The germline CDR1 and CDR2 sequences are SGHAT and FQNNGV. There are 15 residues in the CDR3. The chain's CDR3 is CASSLEFTGITGCTF. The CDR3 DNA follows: TGTGCCAGCAGCTTAGAATTCACAGGGATTACCGGCTGCACCTTC.